This T cell receptor (beta chain) was found in a study of blood T cell repertoires in COVID-19. Study-level background: Samples came from the United States, Italy and Spain, spanning acute and convalescent COVID-19. The cDNA or gDNA used as material had been derived from T cells, B-cell-depleted T cells, or PBMCs.

This clone appeared a few times. Only in-frame clones appear in the TCRdb table, and some are missing; sequencing was by immunoSEQ multiplex PCR. The sample has tens of thousands of clones; 88% are singletons. Germline lookup yields CDR1 SGDLS and CDR2 YYNGEE. The CDR3 sequence is 15 residues long. J was trimmed by 5 bases and V by 4 bases; bases with no gene match: 7. The sequence was obtained from a woman between 65 and 79 years old with acute or convalescent COVID-19. Sequenced sample: peripheral blood. The V gene is TRBV9, the J gene TRBJ2-5; 11 bases map to TRBD2. The CDR3 DNA reads as TGTGCCAGCAGCAAGGGACTAGCGGTCATGGAGACCCAGTACTTC. It yields the protein CASSKGLAVMETQYF.